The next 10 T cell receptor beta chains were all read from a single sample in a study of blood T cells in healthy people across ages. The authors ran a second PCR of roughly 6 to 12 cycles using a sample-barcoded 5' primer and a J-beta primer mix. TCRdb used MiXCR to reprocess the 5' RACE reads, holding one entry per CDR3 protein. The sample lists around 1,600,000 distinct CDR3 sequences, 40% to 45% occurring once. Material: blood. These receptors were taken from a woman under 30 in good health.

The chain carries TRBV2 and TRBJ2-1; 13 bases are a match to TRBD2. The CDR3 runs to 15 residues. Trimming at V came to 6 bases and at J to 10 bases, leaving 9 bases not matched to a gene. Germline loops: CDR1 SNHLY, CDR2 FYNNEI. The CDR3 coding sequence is TGTGCCAGCAGAGCGCGGACTAGCGGGGGTGGGGAGCAGTTCTTC. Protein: CASRARTSGGGEQFF.

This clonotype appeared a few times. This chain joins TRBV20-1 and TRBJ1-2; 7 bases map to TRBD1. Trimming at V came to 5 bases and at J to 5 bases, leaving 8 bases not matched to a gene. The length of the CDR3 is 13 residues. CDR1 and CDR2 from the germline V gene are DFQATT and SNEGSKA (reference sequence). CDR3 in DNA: TGCAGTGCTGAGAACAGGGGCCTGTATGGCTACACCTTC. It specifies CSAENRGLYGYTF.

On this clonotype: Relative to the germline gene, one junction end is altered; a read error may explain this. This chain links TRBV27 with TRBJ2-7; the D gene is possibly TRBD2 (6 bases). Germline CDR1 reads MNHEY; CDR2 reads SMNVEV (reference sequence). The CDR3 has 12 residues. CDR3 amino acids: CTSSLGGNEQYF. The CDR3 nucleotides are TGTACCAGCAGTTTAGGCGGGAACGAGCAGTACTTC.

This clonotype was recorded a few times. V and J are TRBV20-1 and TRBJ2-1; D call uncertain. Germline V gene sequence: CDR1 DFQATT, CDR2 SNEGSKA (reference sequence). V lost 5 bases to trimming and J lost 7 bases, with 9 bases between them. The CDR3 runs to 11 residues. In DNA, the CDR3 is TGCAGTGCTCCAACCTCGAATGAGCAGTTCTTC. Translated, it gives CSAPTSNEQFF.

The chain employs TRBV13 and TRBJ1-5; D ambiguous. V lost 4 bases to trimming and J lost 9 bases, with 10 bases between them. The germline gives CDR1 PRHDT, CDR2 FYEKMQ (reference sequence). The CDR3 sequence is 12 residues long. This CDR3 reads CASSWAGGPQHF. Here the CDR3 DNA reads TGTGCCAGCAGCTGGGCTGGCGGGCCCCAGCATTTT. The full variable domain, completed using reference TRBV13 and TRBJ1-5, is AAGVIQSPRHLIKEKRETATLKCYPIPRHDTVYWYQQGPGQDPQFLISFYEKMQSDKGSIPDRFSAQQFSDYHSELNMSSLELGDSALYFCASSWAGGPQHFGDGTRLSIL.

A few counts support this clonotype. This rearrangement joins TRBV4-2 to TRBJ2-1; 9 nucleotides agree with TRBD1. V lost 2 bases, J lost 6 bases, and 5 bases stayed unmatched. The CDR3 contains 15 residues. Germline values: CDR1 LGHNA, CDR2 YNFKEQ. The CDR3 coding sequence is TGTGCCAGCAGCCAACCCGGGACAGGGATCAATGAGCAGTTCTTC. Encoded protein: CASSQPGTGINEQFF.

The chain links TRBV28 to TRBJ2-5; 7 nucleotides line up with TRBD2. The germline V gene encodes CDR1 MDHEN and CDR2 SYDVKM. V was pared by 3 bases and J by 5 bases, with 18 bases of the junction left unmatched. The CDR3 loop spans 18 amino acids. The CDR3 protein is CASSLGGSSAPGRETQYF. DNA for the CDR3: TGTGCCAGCAGTTTGGGAGGGTCAAGCGCCCCAGGGAGGGAGACCCAGTACTTC.

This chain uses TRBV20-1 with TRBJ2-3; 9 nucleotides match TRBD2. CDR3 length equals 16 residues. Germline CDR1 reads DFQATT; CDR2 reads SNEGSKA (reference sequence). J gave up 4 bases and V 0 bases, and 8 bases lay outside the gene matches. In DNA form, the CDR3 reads TGCAGTGCTAGAGATCCCCATAGCGGGAGTTCAGATACGCAGTATTTT. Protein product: CSARDPHSGSSDTQYF.

The DNA for the CDR3 is TGTGCCAGCCGCACCTACCCCGGGACGAAACCCGATACGCAGTATTTT. Translation gives CASRTYPGTKPDTQYF. The chain couples TRBV21-1 to TRBJ2-3; the table's D gene call, TRBD1, was not cross checked with the DNA. TRBV21-1 is a pseudogene locus. This CDR3 spans 16 amino acids.

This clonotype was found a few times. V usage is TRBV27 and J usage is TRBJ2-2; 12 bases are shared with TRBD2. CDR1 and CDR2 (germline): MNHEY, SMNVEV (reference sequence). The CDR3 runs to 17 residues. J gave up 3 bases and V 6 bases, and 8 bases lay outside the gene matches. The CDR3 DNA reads TGTGCCAGCAGACCAACCGGGACTAGCGGGTACACCGGGGAGCTGTTTTTT. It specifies CASRPTGTSGYTGELFF.